This T cell receptor (beta chain) was sequenced in a study of T cells after yellow fever vaccination. With respect to this clonotype: The antigen remains undetermined.

Findings and limits, study-wide: Most primary-vaccination clones reappeared after the booster (about 95% CD4, approximately 88% CD8).

TCRdb recomputed calls from the 5' RACE reads with MiXCR, one row per CDR3 protein. The table shows 620,000 or so distinct CDR3 sequences, with around 17% occurring only once. The CDR3 totals 14 residues. V lost 2 bases and J lost 7; bases outside the gene matches: 3. CDR1 and CDR2 from the germline V gene are SNHLY and FYNNEI. This TCR derives from a man younger than 35 who received the YFV17D yellow fever vaccine. V is TRBV2 and J is TRBJ1-5; the match to TRBD1 covers 9 bases. The sequences come from PBMCs, collected 4 to 6 days after the first yellow fever vaccination. CDR3 sequence reads: CASSERTGEQPQHF. The CDR3 region has the DNA TGTGCCAGCAGTGAAAGGACAGGGGAACAGCCCCAGCATTTT.